There are many counts of the clone carrying this T cell receptor (beta chain). Antigen unknown. Preparation of the TCRbeta library involved a method that used unique molecular identifiers. A single record per CDR3 protein comes from TCRdb applying MiXCR to the PCR reads. The sample holds about 260,000 distinct CDR3 sequences; under 9.5% are singletons and the top ten take 6.3%. The CDR3 covers 15 residues. The data originate from a study of T-cell reconstitution after alpha-beta-depleted transplantation in children. Whole-study findings and limits: It was surviving recipient T cells and thymic progenitors that gave some patients high TCRbeta diversity at day 60. Fresh T-cell production supplied most of the T-cell counts and diversity seen one year after transplant. The origin of alpha-beta T cells about two months after transplant was reportedly several hundred expanded graft clones.

The gene calls are TRBV21-1 and TRBJ2-6; the D segment call TRBD1 is taken from the table without a DNA check. TRBV21-1 is a documented pseudogene. This sequence originates from a male patient between 5 and 17 years old who had a stem cell transplant for acute lymphoblastic leukemia, so the T cells may come from the graft donor. The specimen was PBMCs, mostly from graft donor cells, collected 180 days after TCRalphabeta/CD19-depleted stem cell transplant. As DNA, the CDR3 is TGTGCCAGCAGCAAAGAGGGGGCTGGGGCCAACGTCCTGACTTTC. It encodes CASSKEGAGANVLTF.